These 13 T cell receptor beta chains were all obtained from the same sample, sequenced in a study of T cell responses to AZD1222 COVID-19 vaccine. Profiled with immunoSEQ multiplex PCR; TCRdb holds only in-frame clones, not every one. Among fewer than 50,000 clones listed, about 80% were seen once. The sample here was peripheral blood, taken 28 days after the second dose of the MenACWY control vaccine. The receptor set was obtained from an adult who received the MenACWY meningococcal vaccine as a control.

This chain connects TRBV7-8 to TRBJ2-3, with TRBD2 matching over 14 bases. CDR1 and CDR2 (germline): SGHVS, FQNEAQ. The CDR3 totals 20 residues. With 5 bases clipped from V and 1 base from J, the junction kept 14 bases outside the gene matches. In DNA, the CDR3 is TGTGCCAGCAGCGATAGCCCGGGACTAGCGGGAGTAAGTGGCACAGATACGCAGTATTTT. Amino acid sequence: CASSDSPGLAGVSGTDTQYF.

The CDR3 nucleotides read TGTGCCAGCAGCTTCGTGGCTCAGGAAGAAGAGACCCAGTACTTC. As protein: CASSFVAQEEETQYF. The V gene is TRBV5-5, the J gene TRBJ2-5; no clear D gene. The CDR3 is 15 amino acids. Germline V gene sequence: CDR1 SGHKS, CDR2 YYEKEE (reference sequence). The germline V and J ends were trimmed by 2 bases and 3 bases, with 14 bases remaining between them.

The sample holds a few counts of this clone. V and J are TRBV18 and TRBJ1-5; possibly TRBD1 for D (5 bases). Germline V gives CDR1 KGHSH, CDR2 LQKENI. CDR3 size: 14 residues. V was trimmed by 5 bases and J by 3 bases, leaving 11 bases between them. CDR3 nucleotides: TGTGCCAGCTCAGGGGACCCAGCCAATCAGCCCCAGCATTTT. Translating it yields CASSGDPANQPQHF.

The chain is built from TRBV28 and TRBJ2-2; 7 nucleotides line up with TRBD1. Germline CDR1 reads MDHEN; CDR2 reads SYDVKM. The junction had 13 bases not matched to a gene; V was cut back by 7 bases and J by 2 bases. This CDR3 has 17 amino acids. DNA for the CDR3: TGTGCCAGCACCCCTTCGCTCCGGGACAGAAACACCGGGGAGCTGTTTTTT. Translated: CASTPSLRDRNTGELFF.

The chain links TRBV30 to TRBJ2-1; the match to TRBD1 covers 7 bases. CDR3 length: 13 residues. Germline trimming cut 2 bases from V and 10 bases from J; bases unmatched to any gene: 8. Per germline, CDR1 GTSNPN and CDR2 SVGIG (reference sequence). The CDR3 DNA reads as TGTGCCTGGAGTTCTGAGACAGGGAGCGAGCAGTTCTTC. Its protein is CAWSSETGSEQFF. Variable domain in full (rest from reference TRBV30 and TRBJ2-1): SQTIHQWPATLVQPVGSPLSLECTVEGTSNPNLYWYRQAAGRGLQLLFYSVGIGQISSEVPQNLSASRPQDRQFILSSKKLLLSDSGFYLCAWSSETGSEQFFGPGTRLTVL.

The CDR3 DNA is TGTGCCAGCAGCGTCCAACTAGCGCGCACAGATACGCAGTATTTT. It codes for CASSVQLARTDTQYF. The rearrangement uses TRBV9 and TRBJ2-3; 7 nucleotides agree with TRBD2. The ends lost 2 bases at V and 1 base at J; junction bases unmatched: 4. The germline V gene encodes CDR1 SGDLS and CDR2 YYNGEE. This CDR3 is built from 15 residues.

The V and J genes are TRBV29-1 and TRBJ2-3; 8 positions match TRBD1. The CDR3 runs 14 residues. Per the germline V gene, CDR1 is SQVTM and CDR2 is ANQGSEA. The V segment lost 4 bases and the J segment 6 bases; nucleotides outside the gene matches: 9. The CDR3 loop reads CSVGRQGAADTQYF. In DNA, the CDR3 is TGCAGCGTTGGAAGGCAGGGGGCAGCGGATACGCAGTATTTT.

The rearrangement links TRBV29-1 to TRBJ2-7; TRBD2 matches at 8 bases. Germline V gene data show CDR1 as SQVTM and CDR2 as ANQGSEA. CDR3 length: 11 amino acids. Trimming at V came to 5 bases and at J to 6 bases, leaving 3 bases not matched to a gene. The chain's CDR3 is CSVIAGGEQYF. The CDR3 bases are TGCAGCGTTATTGCGGGGGGCGAGCAGTACTTC.

This chain joins TRBV19 and TRBJ1-1; perhaps TRBD1 as D (5 bases). There are 13 residues in the CDR3. Germline-derived CDR1 and CDR2 are LNHDA and SQIVND (reference sequence). V was shortened by 7 bases and J by 5 bases, with 14 bases between the two germline ends. The CDR3 bases are TGTGCCAGTACTCACAGGACGGCGACTGAAGCTTTCTTT. This sequence encodes CASTHRTATEAFF.

J is TRBJ1-3 and V is TRBV4-1, with unresolved D. V lost 1 base and J 4 bases, leaving 17 bases between the germline ends. Germline V gives CDR1 MGHRA, CDR2 YSYEKL. CDR3 size: 17 residues. The CDR3 sequence: CASSQGEVRGTGNTIYF. CDR3 sequence (DNA): TGCGCCAGCAGCCAAGGGGAGGTACGGGGAACGGGAAACACCATATATTTT.

This clone was counted a single time. The DNA of the CDR3 is TGTGCCAGCAGCGTAGGGGGGAGCTCCTACGAGCAGTACTTC. Its translation: CASSVGGSSYEQYF. The chain has TRBV9 and TRBJ2-7, with D perhaps given as TRBD1 or TRBD2 (5 bases each). The CDR3 runs 14 residues. Trimming left V 0 bases short and J 0 bases short, with 7 bases between. Germline loops: CDR1 SGDLS, CDR2 YYNGEE.

CDR3: CATSRLAENTGELFF. In DNA form, the CDR3 reads TGTGCCACCAGCAGACTAGCGGAGAACACCGGGGAGCTGTTTTTT. This chain uses TRBV15 with TRBJ2-2; 7 bases line up with TRBD2. The CDR3 loop spans 15 amino acids. Germline V gene sequence: CDR1 LNHNV, CDR2 YYDKDF (reference sequence). V shed 2 bases and J 1 base; nucleotides not matched to a gene: 1. Variable domain in full (rest from reference TRBV15 and TRBJ2-2): DAMVIQNPRYQVTQFGKPVTLSCSQTLNHNVMYWYQQKSSQAPKLLFHYYDKDFNNEADTPDNFQSRRPNTSFCFLDIRSPGLGDTAMYLCATSRLAENTGELFFGEGSRLTVL.

The CDR3 is CASRLGRNNSPLHF. The DNA for the CDR3 is TGTGCCAGCAGATTGGGACGGAATAATTCACCCCTCCACTTT. The gene calls are TRBV28 and TRBJ1-6, with D tentatively TRBD1 (5 bases). V was clipped by 6 bases and J by 5 bases, with 11 bases between them. Germline V gene sequence: CDR1 MDHEN, CDR2 SYDVKM. This CDR3 has 14 amino acids.